Included here is one T cell receptor beta chain sequence, with context. The antigen it recognizes is unknown. Base quality data are lacking; no much larger clone is found one base away. The junction shows trimming of 2 bases on V and 1 base on J, plus 5 bases between the germline ends. Taken from the germline V gene, the CDR1 and CDR2 loops are MRHNA and SNTAGT. Including the terminal cysteine and phenylalanine, the CDR3 comprises 13 residues. Just the 39-base CDR3 DNA is kept, in frame starting at base 1. Healthy HIV-negative adults with no recently reported acute infections or vaccinations were included as donors. Every donor was a Caucasian adult living in Nashville, Tennessee, USA. CD8 memory samples combined magnetically selected CD45RO+ cells with CCR7-negative CD45RA+ effector memory (TemRA) cells. Blood was collected by leukapheresis, and PBMCs were isolated by Ficoll-Histopaque density gradient centrifugation and then cryopreserved in liquid nitrogen vapor phase. Analytical flow cytometry was used to check the purity and quantity of each magnetically sorted T cell population. Each sorted fraction had its genomic DNA isolated and then quantified by UV absorbance on a Nanodrop 2000c.

The data were obtained in a study of shared clonotypes between healthy human individuals (dated by TCRdb to about 2020). Background for the entire study: A few men and two women, aged 18 to 49 years, made up the cohort. Between about 0.9 and 10 billion PBMCs per donor were obtained by leukapheresis. Different laboratories and diverse techniques were used to prepare libraries and sequence TCR repertoires, to increase sequencing depth and limit assay-specific biases. To estimate repertoire size and how much clonotypes are shared between individuals, the study performed deep sequencing of blood TCR repertoires from about 5 healthy adults. For each donor, CD4 naive and CD4 memory were each given three plates, CD8 naive was given two plates, and CD8 memory was given one plate.

TCR CDR3 regions were amplified from genomic DNA by multiplex PCR using the deep immunoSEQ assay. Genomic DNA extracted from each cell subset was distributed evenly over all wells of several immunoSEQ 96-well plates, and each plate served as one replicate. For sorted subsets, each replicate PCR was loaded with roughly 0.2 ug genomic DNA, equivalent to some 27,000 T cell genomes. Purified libraries were quantified with a Qubit 3.0 fluorometer, sized on a Bioanalyzer 2100, and re-quantified with the KAPA Library Quantification kit. A separate single-read 150-cycle Illumina NextSeq 550 flow cell was used to sequence each immunoSEQ 96-well plate. Concerning the study's data processing: Because only junctional sequences without quality scores were contained in the immunoSEQ output, filtering matching that applied to full-length reads could not be performed. To assign V/J genes and CDR3, sequences were annotated using PyIR, a Python wrapper for IgBLAST v1.9, with IMGT germline references. Reads with weak V/J assignments (E-value above 1e-6), missing CDR3, stop codons, out-of-frame junctions, or ambiguous translated residues were removed. V3J clonotypes were defined by identical inferred V gene, J gene, and CDR3 amino acid sequence. Percentage overlap between repertoires was computed as shared unique clonotypes divided by the size of the smaller repertoire. RTK rarefaction, the Chao1 estimator, and Recon v2.1 estimates of unobserved clonotypes were used to assess repertoire richness. Generation probabilities were computed with OLGA for all TCRbeta clonotypes obtained by the gDNA method from a few donors. The source is immuneACCESS, and TCRdb retained only in-frame sequences with V and J called. Part of the clones is not carried over; for the studies checked, unresolved V genes explain less than half of this, and the remainder is unexplained. D and trimming were read from the DNA, whereas the V and J calls and clone size are those reported in that table. The sample data list hundreds of thousands of clones, and approximately 97% of these were observed just once. The ten largest clonotypes hold about 0.32% of the sample.

The full study reports these points: Estimated clonotype richness was generally larger for naive than for memory subsets. Rarefaction of sorted-subset datasets indicated incomplete sequencing despite the large sequencing depth. Compared with non-shared clonotypes, the clonotypes found in all four sorted-subset donors had higher generation probabilities. Sampling was restricted to blood, and TCR repertoires in tissue are likely to differ from TCR repertoires in blood. Pairwise subsampling led to the expectation that sequencing depth would affect the degree of clonotype sharing among donors. The small number of donors limited the genetic and exposure-history diversity represented. Sharing across four donors was observed for about 5% of naive CD4, over 3% of naive CD8, 2.3% of memory CD4, and roughly 0.4% of memory CD8 clonotypes.

This TCR was sampled from a man aged 25-45 years in good health. Specimen: memory CD8+ T cells sorted from blood. The sample's cell subset or site, from its label and the paper: CD45RO+ cells pooled with CCR7-negative TemRA cells. Here the chain combines TRBV6-4 and TRBJ1-1; the D gene lacks a confident call. The CDR3 reads CASSDRENTEAFF. The DNA is as follows: TGTGCCAGCAGTGACAGGGAGAACACTGAAGCTTTCTTT.